The entry below gives a single TCR beta chain sequence along with its context. TCRdb re-called the PCR reads through MiXCR, storing one row per CDR3 protein. Seen here are about 9,000 distinct CDR3 sequences, around 50% observed once, and the top ten hold about 16%. Localized lung adenocarcinoma, a non-small cell lung cancer, affected the donors. This specimen belongs to a study of CD4 and CD8 cells across lung adenocarcinoma regions. The sequencing sample was made of CD4+ T cells from the margin of a lung tumor. The TCR comes from a female donor with lung adenocarcinoma. The CD4 and CD8 labels of this study may be unreliable.

CDR3 protein: CASFRLAGGSGYNEQFF. As DNA, the CDR3 is TGTGCCAGCTTCCGGCTAGCGGGAGGGTCGGGCTACAATGAGCAGTTCTTC. The rearrangement uses TRBV6-1 and TRBJ2-1, with 12 bases identical to TRBD2. The trim removed 8 bases at V and 3 bases at J, leaving 11 bases unmatched. CDR1 is MNHNS and CDR2 is SASEGT in the germline V gene. The length of the CDR3 is 17 residues.